Following are 5 T cell receptor beta chains from one sample sequenced in a study of blood T cells in healthy people across ages. The authors ran a second PCR of about 6 to 12 cycles using a sample-barcoded 5' primer and a J-beta primer mix. TCRdb re-called the 5' RACE reads through MiXCR, storing one row per CDR3 protein. The sample lists about a million distinct CDR3 sequences, roughly 50% occurring once. Sequenced input: blood. Receptor source: a man in his thirties or forties in good health.

A word on this clonotype: Being one base from a much bigger clone, this may be a read error. V is TRBV20-1 and J is TRBJ2-7; 9 nucleotides match TRBD2. This CDR3 region has 15 residues. Trimming took 3 bases from V and 7 from J; bases not matched to a gene: 13. Germline-derived CDR1 and CDR2 are DFQATT and SNEGSKA (reference sequence). The CDR3 loop is CSASPASGALGEQYF. The CDR3 DNA follows: TGCAGTGCTAGCCCCGCTAGCGGGGCTTTAGGTGAGCAGTACTTC.

V usage is TRBV25-1 and J usage is TRBJ2-7; D remains unclear. V shed 0 bases and J shed 1 base, with 7 bases lying between them. The CDR3 extends over 14 amino acids. Looked up from germline, CDR1 is MGHDK and CDR2 is SYGVNS. The CDR3 DNA reads as TGTGCCAGCAGTGAATATGAGGTTTCCTACGAGCAGTACTTC. It translates to CASSEYEVSYEQYF.

This clonotype has a handful of counts. The genes are TRBV27 and TRBJ2-1; D is possibly TRBD1 (6 bases). This CDR3 has 13 amino acids. V gave up 8 bases and J gave up 0 bases, with 8 bases separating them. Germline V gene data show CDR1 as MNHEY and CDR2 as SMNVEV (reference sequence). The DNA of the CDR3 is TGTGCCAGCGGGACACTCTCCTACAATGAGCAGTTCTTC. It yields the protein CASGTLSYNEQFF.

This clonotype was recorded a few times. J is TRBJ1-2 and V is TRBV10-3; D uncertain. CDR3 size: 13 residues. CDR1 ENHRY and CDR2 SYGVKD come from the germline V gene. V shed 2 bases and J shed 10 bases, with 14 bases lying between them. CDR3 residues: CAISEDQLGYYTF. As DNA, the CDR3 is TGTGCCATCAGTGAGGACCAGTTGGGGTACTACACCTTC.

This clonotype was recorded a few times. The rearrangement joins TRBV7-2 to TRBJ1-2; D gene unclear. Germline CDR1 SGHTA, CDR2 FQGNSA. This CDR3 has 15 amino acids. Trimming shortened V by 3 bases and J by 7 bases, and 18 bases separated the two germline ends. CDR3 nucleotides: TGTGCCAGCAGCTTTAGTAATGTCGGGTCTGGTGGCTACACCTTC. Its protein product is CASSFSNVGSGGYTF.